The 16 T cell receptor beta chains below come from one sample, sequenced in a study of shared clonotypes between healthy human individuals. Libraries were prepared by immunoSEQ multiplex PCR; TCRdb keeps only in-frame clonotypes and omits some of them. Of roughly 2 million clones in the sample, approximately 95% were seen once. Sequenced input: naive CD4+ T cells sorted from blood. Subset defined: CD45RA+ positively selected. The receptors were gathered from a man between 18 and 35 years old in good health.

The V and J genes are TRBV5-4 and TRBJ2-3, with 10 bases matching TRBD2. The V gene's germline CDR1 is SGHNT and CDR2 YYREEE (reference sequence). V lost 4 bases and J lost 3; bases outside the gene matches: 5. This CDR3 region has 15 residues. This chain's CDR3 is CASSPSGGETDTQYF. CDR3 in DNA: TGTGCCAGCAGCCCAAGCGGGGGGGAGACAGATACGCAGTATTTT. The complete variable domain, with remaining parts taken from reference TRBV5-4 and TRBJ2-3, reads ETGVTQSPTHLIKTRGQQVTLRCSSQSGHNTVSWYQQALGQGPQFIFQYYREEENGRGNFPPRFSGLQFPNYSSELNVNALELDDSALYLCASSPSGGETDTQYFGPGTRLTVL.

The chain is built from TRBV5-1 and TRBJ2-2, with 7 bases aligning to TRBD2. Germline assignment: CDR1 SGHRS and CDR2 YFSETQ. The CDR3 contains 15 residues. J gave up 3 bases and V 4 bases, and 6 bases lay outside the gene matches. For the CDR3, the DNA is TGCGCCAGCAGCCTTAGCGGGCAGGACACCGGGGAGCTGTTTTTT. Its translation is CASSLSGQDTGELFF.

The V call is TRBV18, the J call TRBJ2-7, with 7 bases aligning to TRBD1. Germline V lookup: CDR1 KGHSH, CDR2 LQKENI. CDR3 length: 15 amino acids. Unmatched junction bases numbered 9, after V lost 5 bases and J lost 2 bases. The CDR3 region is CASSAIQGPAYEQYF. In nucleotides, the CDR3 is TGTGCCAGCTCAGCCATACAGGGGCCAGCCTACGAGCAGTACTTC.

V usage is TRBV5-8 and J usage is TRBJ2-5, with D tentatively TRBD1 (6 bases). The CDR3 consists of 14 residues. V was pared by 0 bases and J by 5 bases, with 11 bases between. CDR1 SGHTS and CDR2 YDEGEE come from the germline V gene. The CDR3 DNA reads TGTGCCAGCAGCTTGGATGGGGGCGTGGAGACCCAGTACTTC. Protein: CASSLDGGVETQYF.

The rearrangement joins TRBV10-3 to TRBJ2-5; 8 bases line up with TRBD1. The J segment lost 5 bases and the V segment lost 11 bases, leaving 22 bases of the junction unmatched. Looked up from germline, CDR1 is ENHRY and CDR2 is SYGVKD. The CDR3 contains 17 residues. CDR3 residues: CASRPHPGTGSRETQYF. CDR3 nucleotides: TGTGCCTCCCGGCCCCACCCCGGGACAGGATCCCGGGAGACCCAGTACTTC.

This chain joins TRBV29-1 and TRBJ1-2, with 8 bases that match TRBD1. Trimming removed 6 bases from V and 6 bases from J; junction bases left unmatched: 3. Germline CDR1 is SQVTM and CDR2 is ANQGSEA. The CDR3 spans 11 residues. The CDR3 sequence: CSVVTGDGYTF. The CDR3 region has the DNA TGCAGCGTGGTGACAGGGGATGGCTACACCTTC.

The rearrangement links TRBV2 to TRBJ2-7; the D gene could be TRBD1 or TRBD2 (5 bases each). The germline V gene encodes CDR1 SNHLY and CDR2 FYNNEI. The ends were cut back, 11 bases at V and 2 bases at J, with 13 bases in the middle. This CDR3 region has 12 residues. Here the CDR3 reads CASGRGPYEQYF. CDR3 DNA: TGTGCCTCCGGACGGGGACCCTACGAGCAGTACTTC.

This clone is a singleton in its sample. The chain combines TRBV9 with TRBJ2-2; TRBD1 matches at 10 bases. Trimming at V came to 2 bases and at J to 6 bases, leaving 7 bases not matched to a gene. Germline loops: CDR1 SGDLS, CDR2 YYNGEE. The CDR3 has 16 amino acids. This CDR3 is CASSVLPGQGAGELFF. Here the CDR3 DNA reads TGTGCCAGCAGCGTCTTGCCCGGACAGGGGGCCGGGGAGCTGTTTTTT.

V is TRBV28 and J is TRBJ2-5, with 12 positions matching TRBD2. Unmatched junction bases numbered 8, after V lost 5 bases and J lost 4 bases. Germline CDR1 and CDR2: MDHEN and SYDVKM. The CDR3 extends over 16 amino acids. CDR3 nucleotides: TGTGCCAGCAGTCCCCCTAGCGGGGGGGCCGGAGAGACCCAGTACTTC. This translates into CASSPPSGGAGETQYF.

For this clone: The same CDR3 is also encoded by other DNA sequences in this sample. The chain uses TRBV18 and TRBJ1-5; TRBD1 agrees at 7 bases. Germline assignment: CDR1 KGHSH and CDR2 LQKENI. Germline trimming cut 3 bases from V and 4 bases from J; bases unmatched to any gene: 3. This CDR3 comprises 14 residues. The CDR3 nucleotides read TGTGCCAGCTCACCGGAGACAGGGAATCAGCCCCAGCATTTT. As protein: CASSPETGNQPQHF.

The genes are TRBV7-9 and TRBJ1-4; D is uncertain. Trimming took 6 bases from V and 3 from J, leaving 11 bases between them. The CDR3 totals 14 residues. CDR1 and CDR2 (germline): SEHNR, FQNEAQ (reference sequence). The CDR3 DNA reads TGTGCCAGCAGGAAGGTGCCGGCTAATGAAAAACTGTTTTTT. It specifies CASRKVPANEKLFF.

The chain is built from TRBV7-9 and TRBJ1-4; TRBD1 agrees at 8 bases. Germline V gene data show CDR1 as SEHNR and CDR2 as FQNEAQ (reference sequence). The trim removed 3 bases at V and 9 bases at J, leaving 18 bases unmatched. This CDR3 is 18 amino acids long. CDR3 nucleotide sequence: TGTGCCAGCAGCTTTTATTCGGGACAGGTCGCCTTTAGGCAAAAACTGTTTTTT. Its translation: CASSFYSGQVAFRQKLFF.

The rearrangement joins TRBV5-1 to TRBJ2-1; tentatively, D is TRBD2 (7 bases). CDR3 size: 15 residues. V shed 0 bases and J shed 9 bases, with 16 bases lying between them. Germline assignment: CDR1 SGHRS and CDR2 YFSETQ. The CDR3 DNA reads TGCGCCAGCAGCTTGGTGGCGGGGGCCCTAGGTGAGCAGTTCTTC. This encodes CASSLVAGALGEQFF.

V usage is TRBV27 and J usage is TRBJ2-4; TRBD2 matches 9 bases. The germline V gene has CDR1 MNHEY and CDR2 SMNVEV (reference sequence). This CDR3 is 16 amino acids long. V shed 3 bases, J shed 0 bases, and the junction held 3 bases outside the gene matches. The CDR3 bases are TGTGCCAGCAGTTTGAGCGGGGGGTTAGCCAAAAACATTCAGTACTTC. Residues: CASSLSGGLAKNIQYF.

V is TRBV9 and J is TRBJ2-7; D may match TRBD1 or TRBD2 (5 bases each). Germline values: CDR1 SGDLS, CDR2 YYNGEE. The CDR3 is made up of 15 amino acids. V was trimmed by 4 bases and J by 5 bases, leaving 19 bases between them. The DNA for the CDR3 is TGTGCCAGCAGCCCCGGGACCTGGGATTGGGACGAGCAGTACTTC. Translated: CASSPGTWDWDEQYF.

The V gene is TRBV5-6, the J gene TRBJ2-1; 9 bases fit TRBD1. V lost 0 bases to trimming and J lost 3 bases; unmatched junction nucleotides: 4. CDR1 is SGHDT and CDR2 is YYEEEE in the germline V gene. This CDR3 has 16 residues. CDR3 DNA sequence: TGTGCCAGCAGCTTGGGAACAGGGGGCATCTACAATGAGCAGTTCTTC. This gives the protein CASSLGTGGIYNEQFF.